The T cell receptor (beta chain) under discussion was sequenced for a study of regulatory T cells in long-lasting Graves disease. Broader study findings: Repertoires from persistent disease leaned toward TRBV28, TRBJ1-2 and TRBJ2-5. The number of shared public clonotypes was higher in persistent patients (2,741) than new patients (roughly 970).

The sample's time point: persistent/refractory GD, antithyroid drugs over 5 years with positive TRAb. The authors made the TCR library using RNA they extracted from PBMCs. The germline gives CDR1 SEHNR, CDR2 FQNEAQ (reference sequence). CDR3 size: 15 residues. V was cut by 11 bases and J by 2 bases, with 22 bases left in between. Library construction for TCR beta used iRepertoire HTBI primers and Arm-PCR of CDR3 regions. TCRdb re-derived calls from the multiplex PCR reads in MiXCR, one entry per CDR3 protein. The table shows 600,000 to 850,000 distinct CDR3 sequences, with about 32% occurring only once. A note on this clonotype: Its specificity is not known.

This specimen was peripheral blood mononuclear cells (PBMCs), taken when the disease was refractory, from a patient treated with antithyroid drugs. The source of this sequence is a female donor with Graves disease. The J gene is TRBJ2-7, the V gene TRBV7-9; maybe TRBD1 (6 bases). For the CDR3, the DNA is TGTGCCTGGTCCCTGAGAACGGACAGAGCCTACGAGCAGTACTTC. It is translated as CAWSLRTDRAYEQYF.